These T cell receptor beta chains were read from a single sample in a study of T cells in Graves' hyperthyroidism and ophthalmopathy. TCRdb re-called the multiplex PCR reads through MiXCR, storing one row per CDR3 protein. The repertoire holds 300,000 to 450,000 distinct CDR3 sequences, around 14% seen once, with about 11% in the top ten. The source material was blood. The receptors originated from an older woman with Graves' hyperthyroidism. Each CDR3 is given with its conserved first and last residue. D genes are given only for firm matches. Some rows mark clone size as missing; the rest say once, few, many or name a class of expanded clone.

D gene	V gene	clone size	J gene	CDR3 protein	CDR3 DNA
.	TRBV28	many	TRBJ1-1	CASSTVDTEAFF	TGTGCCAGCAGTACAGTCGACACTGAAGCTTTCTTT
.	TRBV7-3	many	TRBJ2-1	CASSLKRRDEQFF	TGTGCCAGCAGCTTAAAAAGGAGGGATGAGCAGTTCTTC
.	TRBV6-6	many	TRBJ2-7	CASSYGRDYEQYF	TGTGCCAGCAGTTACGGTAGGGACTACGAGCAGTACTTC
TRBD1	TRBV7-9	few	TRBJ1-4	CASSLLGTGDFEKLFF	TGTGCCAGCAGCTTACTAGGGACAGGGGATTTTGAAAAACTGTTTTTT
.	TRBV20-1	.	TRBJ2-1	CSASGPGWSYNEQFF	TGCAGTGCAAGCGGACCCGGTTGGTCCTACAATGAGCAGTTCTTC
.	TRBV24-1	few	TRBJ2-7	CATSGREYEQYF	TGTGCCACCAGTGGCCGGGAGTACGAGCAGTACTTC
.	TRBV11-2	few	TRBJ2-1	CASSRLVYNEQFF	TGTGCCAGCAGCCGTCTGGTGTACAATGAGCAGTTCTTC
.	TRBV28	many	TRBJ2-4	CASSFQGTVGIQYF	TGTGCCAGCAGTTTTCAGGGGACCGTCGGCATTCAGTACTTC
TRBD1	TRBV20-1	many	TRBJ1-1	CSARPRQGNTEAFF	TGCAGTGCTAGGCCCCGACAGGGGAACACTGAAGCTTTCTTT
.	TRBV19	once	TRBJ2-1	CASSTTLGLTYEQFF	TGTGCCAGTAGTACAACATTAGGCCTAACCTACGAGCAGTTCTTC
.	TRBV4-3	few	TRBJ1-5	CASSQDPWGVRNQPQHF	TGCGCCAGCAGCCAAGATCCCTGGGGGGTTCGCAATCAGCCCCAGCATTTT
.	TRBV19	.	TRBJ1-5	CARRVLTGSNQPQHF	TGTGCCAGACGGGTCTTAACTGGGAGCAATCAGCCCCAGCATTTT
TRBD2	TRBV20-1	many	TRBJ2-7	CSAHPGLADYEQYF	TGCAGTGCTCACCCGGGACTAGCGGATTACGAGCAGTACTTC
TRBD1	TRBV11-2	many	TRBJ1-2	CASSLTGGQDGYTF	TGTGCCAGCAGCCTGACAGGGGGACAAGATGGCTACACCTTC
.	TRBV7-2	many	TRBJ1-1	CASSFYLTETTEAFF	TGTGCCAGCAGCTTCTACTTGACAGAGACCACTGAAGCTTTCTTT
.	TRBV2	many	TRBJ2-2	CASGWTANTGELFF	TGTGCCAGCGGATGGACAGCTAACACCGGGGAGCTGTTTTTT
.	TRBV2	few	TRBJ2-7	CASKPESYEQYF	TGTGCCAGCAAGCCCGAGTCCTACGAGCAGTACTTC
.	TRBV7-9	many	TRBJ1-2	CASSFGGRQSYGYTF	TGTGCCAGCAGCTTTGGTGGACGGCAGTCATATGGCTACACCTTC
TRBD2	TRBV6-1	.	TRBJ2-5	CASSFFDSGSGETQYF	TGTGCCAGCAGTTTTTTCGACAGCGGGAGCGGGGAGACCCAGTACTTC
.	TRBV20-1	many	TRBJ2-1	CSARPLASSYNEQFF	TGCAGTGCTAGACCCCTAGCGAGCTCCTACAATGAGCAGTTCTTC
TRBD1	TRBV28	many	TRBJ1-5	CASRDRVWSNQPQHF	TGTGCCAGCAGGGACAGGGTTTGGAGCAATCAGCCCCAGCATTTT
.	TRBV7-2	few	TRBJ2-1	CASSLTYRDNEQFF	TGTGCCAGCAGCCTCACCTACCGGGACAATGAGCAGTTCTTC
TRBD1	TRBV2	many	TRBJ1-3	CASRGTASGNTIYF	TGTGCCAGCAGGGGGACAGCTTCTGGAAACACCATATATTTT
.	TRBV9	.	TRBJ2-1	CASSVGTVGDEQFF	TGTGCCAGCAGCGTAGGTACAGTAGGGGATGAGCAGTTCTTC
.	TRBV7-9	many	TRBJ1-2	CASSEEKKGYGYTF	TGTGCCAGCAGCGAAGAAAAAAAGGGCTATGGCTACACCTTC
.	TRBV6-5	many	TRBJ2-3	CASSYGDSKTDTQYF	TGTGCCAGCAGTTACGGTGACAGCAAAACAGATACGCAGTATTTT
.	TRBV10-3	many	TRBJ1-1	CAISSPGPGGAFF	TGTGCCATCAGCTCCCCGGGGCCCGGAGGAGCTTTCTTT
TRBD1	TRBV20-1	many	TRBJ1-2	CSAPDRAYGYTF	TGCAGTGCACCCGACAGGGCCTATGGCTACACCTTC
.	TRBV4-2	few	TRBJ2-2	CASSQDYRPYTGELFF	TGTGCCAGCAGCCAAGATTATAGGCCCTACACCGGGGAGCTGTTTTTT
TRBD2	TRBV7-8	.	TRBJ2-1	CASNRLAGGRDEQFF	TGTGCCAGCAACCGTCTAGCGGGAGGTCGGGATGAGCAGTTCTTC
TRBD1	TRBV18	many	TRBJ1-4	CASSHDRDRNEKLFF	TGTGCCAGCTCACACGACCGGGACAGGAATGAAAAACTGTTTTTT
TRBD2	TRBV6-2/TRBV6-3	many	TRBJ2-7	CASSYSASGSFEQYF	TGTGCCAGCAGTTACTCGGCTAGCGGGAGTTTCGAGCAGTACTTC
.	TRBV2	many	TRBJ1-1	CASGPIRNTEAFF	TGTGCCAGCGGCCCAATCCGTAACACTGAAGCTTTCTTT
TRBD2	TRBV3-1	many	TRBJ2-1	CASSPIPGRGSYNEQFF	TGTGCCAGCAGCCCCATCCCAGGGCGGGGGTCCTACAATGAGCAGTTCTTC
.	TRBV25-1	.	TRBJ1-1	CASSDRRTEAFF	TGTGCCAGCAGTGATAGGAGGACTGAAGCTTTCTTT
TRBD2	TRBV19	many	TRBJ2-1	CASSSTRPGTSGINEQFF	TGTGCCAGTAGTTCAACCCGTCCCGGGACTAGCGGGATTAATGAGCAGTTCTTC
TRBD2	TRBV2	many	TRBJ2-2	CASSLRTSGGIGELFF	TGTGCCAGCAGTCTCCGGACTAGCGGAGGGATCGGGGAGCTGTTTTTT
TRBD2	TRBV11-1	many	TRBJ2-1	CASSSPGLAGGPRTYNEQFF	TGTGCCAGCAGCTCACCGGGACTAGCGGGAGGGCCCCGAACCTACAATGAGCAGTTCTTC
.	TRBV20-1	many	TRBJ1-3	CSARTGGPGNTIYF	TGCAGTGCTAGGACCGGGGGACCGGGGAACACCATATATTTT